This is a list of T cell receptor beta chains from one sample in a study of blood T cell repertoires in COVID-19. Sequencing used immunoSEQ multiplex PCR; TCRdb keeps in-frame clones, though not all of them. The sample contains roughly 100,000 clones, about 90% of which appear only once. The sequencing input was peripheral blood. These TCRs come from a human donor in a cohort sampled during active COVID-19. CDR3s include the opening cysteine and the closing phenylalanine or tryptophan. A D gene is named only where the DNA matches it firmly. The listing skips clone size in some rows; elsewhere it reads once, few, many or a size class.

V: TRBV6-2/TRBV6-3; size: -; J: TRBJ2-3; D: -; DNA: TGTGCCAGCAGTTACCTAGCGACTAGCACAGATACGCAGTATTTT; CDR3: CASSYLATSTDTQYF
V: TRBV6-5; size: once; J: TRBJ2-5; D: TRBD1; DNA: TGTGCCAGCAGTTACGGGACAGTCCAAGAGACCCAGTACTTC; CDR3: CASSYGTVQETQYF
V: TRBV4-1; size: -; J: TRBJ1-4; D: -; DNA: TGCGCCAGCAGCCACGCTCGGTGGGAGAGGAGGAATGAAAAACTGTTTTTT; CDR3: CASSHARWERRNEKLFF
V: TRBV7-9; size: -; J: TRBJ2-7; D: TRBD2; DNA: TGTGCCAGCAGCTTAGTTGTGGCTAGCGGGGACTACGAGCAGTACTTC; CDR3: CASSLVVASGDYEQYF
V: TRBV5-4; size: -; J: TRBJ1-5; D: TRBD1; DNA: TGTGCCAGCAGCCAGGGGACAGGGGAGTATCAGCCCCAGCATTTT; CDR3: CASSQGTGEYQPQHF
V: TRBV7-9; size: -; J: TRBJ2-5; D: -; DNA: TGTGCCAGCAGCTTACAGGGTTGGGAGACCCAGTACTTC; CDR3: CASSLQGWETQYF
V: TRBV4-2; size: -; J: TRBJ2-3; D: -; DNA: TGTGCCAGCAGCCAAGAAGTGGGGGGTAGCACAGATACGCAGTATTTT; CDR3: CASSQEVGGSTDTQYF
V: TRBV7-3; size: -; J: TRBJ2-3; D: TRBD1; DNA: TGTGCCAGCAGCGAGGCGACAGGGCCCACAGATACGCAGTATTTT; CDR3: CASSEATGPTDTQYF
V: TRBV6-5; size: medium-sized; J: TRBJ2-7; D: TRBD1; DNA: TGTGCCAGCAGCCAGAGGGACAGGGGATACGAGCAGTACTTC; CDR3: CASSQRDRGYEQYF
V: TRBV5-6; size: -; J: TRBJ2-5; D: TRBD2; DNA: TGTGCCAGCAGCCCTATCACTAGCGGGAGGTACCAAGAGACCCAGTACTTC; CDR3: CASSPITSGRYQETQYF
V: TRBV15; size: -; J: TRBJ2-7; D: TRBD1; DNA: TGTGCCACCAGCTACACCCTGGACAGGGCTTCGCCCTACGAGCAGTACTTC; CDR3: CATSYTLDRASPYEQYF
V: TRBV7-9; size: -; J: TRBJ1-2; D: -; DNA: TGTGCCAGCAGCTTAGTAGTCCCTAACTATGGCTACACCTTC; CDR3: CASSLVVPNYGYTF
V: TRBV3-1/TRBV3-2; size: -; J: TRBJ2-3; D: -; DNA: TGTGCCAGCAGCCGTTTATTCGGGAGCACCACAGATACGCAGTATTTT; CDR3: CASSRLFGSTTDTQYF
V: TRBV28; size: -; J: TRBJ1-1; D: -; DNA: TGTGCCAGCAGTTTATATGGCAGGGTTGATACTGAAGCTTTCTTT; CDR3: CASSLYGRVDTEAFF
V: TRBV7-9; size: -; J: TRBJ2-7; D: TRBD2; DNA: TGTGCCAGCAGGCCGGGGGGGGCCTACGAGCAGTACTTC; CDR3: CASRPGGAYEQYF
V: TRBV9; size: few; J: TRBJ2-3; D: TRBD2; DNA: TGTGCCAGCAGCGTAGATAGGACTAGCGGGGGGTGGACAGATACGCAGTATTTT; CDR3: CASSVDRTSGGWTDTQYF